The clone carrying this TCR beta chain is medium-sized in the sample. Its antigen is currently unknown. Study-wide points: The TCR gene usage of tumor memory CD4+ T cells clustered together with blood and lymph node memory CD4+ cells and with lymph node naive CD4+ cells. Greatest tumor Treg TCR overlap was with tumor naive CD4+ cells. Around 12% of tumor Treg sequences matched naive CD4+ cells.

The junction had 3 bases not matched to a gene; V was cut back by 6 bases and J by 6 bases. The CDR3 runs 12 residues. Naive CD4+ cells had CD25+ Tregs removed. TRBV12-4/TRBJ1-2 clonotypes were amplified with adaptor-ligated barcode primers. TCRdb passed the multiplex PCR reads through MiXCR, listing each CDR3 protein once. The top ten hold approximately 62% of the sample, which has some 1,700 distinct CDR3 sequences, less than 4.5% seen once. Input material: naive CD4+ T cells sorted from blood. Subset denoted: naive CD4+ T cells, CD4+CD45RA+CD25-. The V call is TRBV12-3 or TRBV12-4, the J call TRBJ1-2, with 8 bases that match TRBD1. The sequence was collected from a female donor with breast cancer. The DNA of the CDR3 is TGTGCCAGCAGAGGGACAGGCCATGGCTACACCTTC. Translated, it gives CASRGTGHGYTF.